This T cell receptor (beta chain) was captured in a study of radiation and T cells in renal cell carcinoma. Findings and limits, study-wide: From baseline, blood top tumor clonotypes peaked at 2 weeks post-radiation.

Germline-derived CDR1 and CDR2 are MNHNS and SASEGT. V lost 10 bases and J lost 0, with 12 bases in between. The CDR3 contains 13 residues. Time point here: blood 4 weeks post-SBRT, at nephrectomy. The sample's treatment: 15 Gy SBRT to primary tumor, nephrectomy 4 weeks later. Nephrectomy followed 15 Gy stereotactic body radiation by 4 weeks. This renal cell carcinoma was of the clear cell type. Libraries were prepared by immunoSEQ multiplex PCR; TCRdb keeps only in-frame clonotypes and omits some of them. In the table there are approximately 86,000 clones, 85% of which are singletons. With regard to this clone: What it binds is unknown.

V gene TRBV6-1 combines with J gene TRBJ1-2; D unresolved. The material was blood, obtained from a patient whose treatment included radiotherapy and nephrectomy. The TCR originated in a man aged 50-60 years with renal cell carcinoma. The CDR3 DNA reads as TGTGCCACTCAGGACGGAGCTAACTATGGCTACACCTTC. Translated, it gives CATQDGANYGYTF.